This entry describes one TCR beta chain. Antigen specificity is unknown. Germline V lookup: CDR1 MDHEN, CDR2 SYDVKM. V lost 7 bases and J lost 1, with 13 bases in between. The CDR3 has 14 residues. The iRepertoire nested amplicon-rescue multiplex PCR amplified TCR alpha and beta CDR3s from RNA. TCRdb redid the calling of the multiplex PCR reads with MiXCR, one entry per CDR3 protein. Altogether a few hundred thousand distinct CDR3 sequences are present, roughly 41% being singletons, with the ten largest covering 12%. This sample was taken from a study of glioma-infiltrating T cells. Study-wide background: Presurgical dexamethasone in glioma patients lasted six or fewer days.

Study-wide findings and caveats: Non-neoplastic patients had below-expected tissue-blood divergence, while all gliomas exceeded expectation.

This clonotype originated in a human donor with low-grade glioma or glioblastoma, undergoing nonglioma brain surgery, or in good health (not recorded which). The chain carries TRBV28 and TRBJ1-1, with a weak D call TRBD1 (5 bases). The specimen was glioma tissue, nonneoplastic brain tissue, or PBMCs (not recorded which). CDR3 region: CASTIGTANTEAFF. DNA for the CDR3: TGTGCCAGCACCATAGGGACGGCGAACACTGAAGCTTTCTTT.